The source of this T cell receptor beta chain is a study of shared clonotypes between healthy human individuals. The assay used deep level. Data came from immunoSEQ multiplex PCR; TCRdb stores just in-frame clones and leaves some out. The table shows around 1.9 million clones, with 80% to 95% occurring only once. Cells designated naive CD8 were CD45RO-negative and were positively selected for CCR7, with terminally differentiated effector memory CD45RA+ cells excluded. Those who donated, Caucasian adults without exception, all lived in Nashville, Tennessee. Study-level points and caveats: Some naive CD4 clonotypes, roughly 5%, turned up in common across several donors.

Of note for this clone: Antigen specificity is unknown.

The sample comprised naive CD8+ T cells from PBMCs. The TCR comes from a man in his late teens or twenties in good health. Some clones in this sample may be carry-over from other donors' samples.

The DNA for the CDR3 is TGTGCCAGCAGTTACACGGGGCGAGGCACCGGGGAGCTGTTTTTT. Its translation is CASSYTGRGTGELFF. The chain employs TRBV6-5 and TRBJ2-2; D possibly matches TRBD1 or TRBD2 (5 bases each). The germline V and J ends were trimmed by 2 bases and 4 bases, with 11 bases remaining between them. The V gene's germline CDR1 is MNHEY and CDR2 SVGAGI. The CDR3 is 15 amino acids.